The entry below gives a single T cell receptor (beta chain) sequence along with its context. CDR1 is SQVTM and CDR2 is ANQGSEA in the germline V gene. J was trimmed by 0 bases and V by 5 bases; bases with no gene match: 6. The CDR3 has 14 amino acids. Clones were read by immunoSEQ multiplex PCR, and TCRdb kept only the in-frame ones, dropping some. Of more than 80,000 clones detected, 75% to 95% appear once; the ten largest clones hold less than 2%. The entry originates in a study of T cell changes during pregnancy in multiple sclerosis. The chain has TRBV29-1 and TRBJ2-7; 8 nucleotides line up with TRBD2. The receptor comes from a female donor with multiple sclerosis, enrolled in a pregnancy study. The sequences come from peripheral blood, collected before pregnancy. The CDR3 DNA follows: TGCAGCGTTTTTAGCGGGATAAGCTCCTACGAGCAGTACTTC. This gives the protein CSVFSGISSYEQYF.